This T cell receptor (beta chain) came from a study of control samples from healthy donors and cancer patients. This CDR3 has 14 amino acids. CDR1 SGHDT and CDR2 YYEEEE come from the germline V gene. The junction had 1 base not matched to a gene; V was cut back by 1 base and J by 3 bases. Profiling relied on immunoSEQ multiplex PCR, and the TCRdb table lists in-frame clones only, not all of them. The data contain around 92,000 clones, roughly four fifths of them singletons. The rearrangement links TRBV5-6 to TRBJ2-7, with 10 positions matching TRBD2. Sample: blood. This sequence was found in a man aged 55 to 70 in good health. CDR3 DNA sequence: TGTGCCAGCAGCTTGCGACTAGCGGGCTACGAGCAGTACTTC. It encodes CASSLRLAGYEQYF.